Below, 20 T cell receptor beta chains from the same sample are listed, as sequenced in a study of blood T cell repertoires in COVID-19. Measured with immunoSEQ multiplex PCR; TCRdb has only the in-frame clones, and not every one. The table has 45,000 to 55,000 clones, around four fifths seen once. The sequencing sample was made of peripheral blood. The receptors shown here come from a human donor in a cohort sampled during active COVID-19.

The chain combines TRBV5-1 with TRBJ2-7, with a weak D call TRBD2 (6 bases). Trimming stripped 5 bases from V and 6 bases from J, with 18 bases between. Germline V lookup: CDR1 SGHRS, CDR2 YFSETQ. The length of the CDR3 is 14 residues. The CDR3 bases are TGCGCCAGCAGGGCCGGGAGTCTGGGGATCGAGCAGTACTTC. Its protein is CASRAGSLGIEQYF.

The V gene is TRBV5-6, the J gene TRBJ1-2; weak D call: TRBD1 (5 bases). Trimming removed 9 bases from V and 8 bases from J, with 23 bases in between. This CDR3 spans 14 amino acids. Per germline, CDR1 SGHDT and CDR2 YYEEEE. CDR3 region: CATGPIGGLGGYTF. As DNA, the CDR3 is TGTGCCACCGGACCGATCGGGGGATTGGGAGGCTACACCTTC.

This clone was observed a few times. V is TRBV7-9 and J is TRBJ1-5, with no clear D. CDR1 is SEHNR, CDR2 FQNEAQ, per germline (reference sequence). Trimming left V 8 bases short and J 5 bases short, with 10 bases between. This CDR3 contains 12 residues. CDR3 sequence: CASGRDDQPQHF. The CDR3 DNA reads as TGTGCCAGCGGACGGGATGATCAGCCCCAGCATTTT.

This clone showed up just a few times. The chain employs TRBV29-1 and TRBJ2-5; 9 nucleotides match TRBD1. Germline CDR1 reads SQVTM; CDR2 reads ANQGSEA. V lost 2 bases to trimming and J lost 7 bases; unmatched junction nucleotides: 2. The CDR3 runs to 12 residues. CDR3 loop: CSVERGQGTQYF. CDR3 DNA sequence: TGCAGCGTTGAAAGGGGACAGGGGACCCAGTACTTC.

The chain carries TRBV6-1 and TRBJ1-2; no clear D. Germline lookup yields CDR1 MNHNS and CDR2 SASEGT. The V end lost 0 bases, the J end lost 8 bases, and 10 bases lay between the germline ends. The CDR3 spans 13 residues. CDR3 amino acids: CASSEAGVRGYTF. The CDR3, as DNA: TGTGCCAGCAGTGAAGCCGGGGTGCGAGGCTACACCTTC.

This sequence joins TRBV9 and TRBJ1-4, with 9 bases matching TRBD1. The V gene's germline CDR1 is SGDLS and CDR2 YYNGEE. Trimming took 6 bases from V and 4 from J; bases not matched to a gene: 4. The CDR3 has 14 residues. CDR3 sequence (DNA): TGTGCCAGCAACCCGGGACAGGGTAATGAAAAACTGTTTTTT. Its protein is CASNPGQGNEKLFF.

The rearrangement links TRBV5-6 to TRBJ1-4; D is ambiguous. The CDR3 is 15 residues long. Germline V gives CDR1 SGHDT, CDR2 YYEEEE. The V and J ends lost 1 base and 6 bases respectively, with 13 bases between them. The CDR3 reads CASSLPGNSDEKLFF. CDR3 DNA sequence: TGTGCCAGCAGCTTGCCCGGAAATAGCGATGAAAAACTGTTTTTT.

The V call is TRBV18, the J call TRBJ2-6; tentative D call: TRBD1 (6 bases). V shed 6 bases and J shed 3 bases, with 21 bases lying between them. Germline-derived CDR1 and CDR2 are KGHSH and LQKENI. The CDR3 runs 18 residues. For the CDR3, the DNA is TGTGCCAGCTCTCGCCTCCTACAGGGAGTCAGTGGGGCCAACGTCCTGACTTTC. Translated: CASSRLLQGVSGANVLTF. Drawing the rest from reference TRBV18 and TRBJ2-6, the complete variable domain is NAGVMQNPRHLVRRRGQEARLRCSPMKGHSHVYWYRQLPEEGLKFMVYLQKENIIDESGMPKERFSAEFPKEGPSILRIQQVVRGDSAAYFCASSRLLQGVSGANVLTFGAGSRLTVL.

The chain couples TRBV7-2 to TRBJ2-6; 7 positions match TRBD1. Losses at the gene ends were 6 bases for V and 0 bases for J; bases not matched to a gene: 14. Germline loops: CDR1 SGHTA, CDR2 FQGNSA. The CDR3 consists of 19 residues. Here the CDR3 DNA reads TGTGCCAGCAGACGGGGCCCGGACAGGTTTAGCTCTGGGGCCAACGTCCTGACTTTC. This translates into CASRRGPDRFSSGANVLTF.

This clone has a handful of counts. This chain connects TRBV5-6 to TRBJ2-7, with D unclear. CDR1 is SGHDT, CDR2 YYEEEE, per germline. This CDR3 is built from 12 residues. Trimming shortened V by 1 base and J by 4 bases, and 6 bases separated the two germline ends. The CDR3 region is CASSLTQYEQYF. The CDR3 bases are TGTGCCAGCAGCTTGACCCAGTACGAGCAGTACTTC. The full variable domain, rest sourced from reference TRBV5-6 and TRBJ2-7, is DAGVTQSPTHLIKTRGQQVTLRCSPKSGHDTVSWYQQALGQGPQFIFQYYEEEERQRGNFPDRFSGHQFPNYSSELNVNALLLGDSALYLCASSLTQYEQYFGPGTRLTVT.

This sequence joins TRBV19 and TRBJ1-5, with 9 bases fitting TRBD1. Trimming took 5 bases from V and 6 from J; bases not matched to a gene: 8. CDR1 is LNHDA, CDR2 SQIVND, per germline (reference sequence). The CDR3 is made up of 15 amino acids. The CDR3 DNA reads TGTGCCAGTAGTTCGCTGGACAGGGGAAGTCAGCCCCAGCATTTT. Its protein is CASSSLDRGSQPQHF. Drawing the rest from reference TRBV19 and TRBJ1-5, the complete variable domain is DGGITQSPKYLFRKEGQNVTLSCEQNLNHDAMYWYRQDPGQGLRLIYYSQIVNDFQKGDIAEGYSVSREKKESFPLTVTSAQKNPTAFYLCASSSLDRGSQPQHFGDGTRLSIL.

This clone was picked up a small number of times. The rearrangement joins TRBV5-4 to TRBJ2-6; 7 positions agree with TRBD2. The V segment lost 4 bases and the J segment 3 bases; nucleotides outside the gene matches: 1. Germline CDR1 and CDR2: SGHNT and YYREEE (reference sequence). This CDR3 contains 14 residues. The CDR3, as DNA: TGTGCCAGCAGCCCGGGGGGTGGGGCCAACGTCCTGACTTTC. Translation: CASSPGGGANVLTF. Drawing the rest from reference TRBV5-4 and TRBJ2-6, the complete variable domain is ETGVTQSPTHLIKTRGQQVTLRCSSQSGHNTVSWYQQALGQGPQFIFQYYREEENGRGNFPPRFSGLQFPNYSSELNVNALELDDSALYLCASSPGGGANVLTFGAGSRLTVL.

The V and J genes are TRBV19 and TRBJ1-5, with D uncertain. Germline V gene sequence: CDR1 LNHDA, CDR2 SQIVND (reference sequence). Trimming pared 3 bases from V and 0 bases from J, leaving 9 bases between. The CDR3 contains 15 residues. DNA for the CDR3: TGTGCCAGTAGTATGGGCATTAATAGCAATCAGCCCCAGCATTTT. This codes for CASSMGINSNQPQHF.

The CDR3 nucleotides read TGCGCCAGCAGCTTGGATCCTACTAACTATGGCTACACCTTC. This encodes CASSLDPTNYGYTF. The chain carries TRBV5-1 and TRBJ1-2; D is ambiguous. With 0 bases removed from V and 0 bases from J, the gap between germline ends came to 6 bases. This CDR3 comprises 14 residues. Germline V gene sequence: CDR1 SGHRS, CDR2 YFSETQ.

The gene calls are TRBV13 and TRBJ1-1; maybe TRBD1 (6 bases). This CDR3 contains 12 residues. V was pared by 5 bases and J by 5 bases, with 9 bases between. Germline CDR1 and CDR2: PRHDT and FYEKMQ (reference sequence). The CDR3 is CASSTRGTEAFF. In DNA, the CDR3 is TGTGCCAGCAGCACGAGGGGGACTGAAGCTTTCTTT. Full variable domain (rest looked up from reference TRBV13 and TRBJ1-1): AAGVIQSPRHLIKEKRETATLKCYPIPRHDTVYWYQQGPGQDPQFLISFYEKMQSDKGSIPDRFSAQQFSDYHSELNMSSLELGDSALYFCASSTRGTEAFFGQGTRLTVV.

This clone was detected only once. This sequence joins TRBV5-1 and TRBJ2-5; D perhaps matches TRBD2 (5 bases). This CDR3 is 19 amino acids long. CDR1 is SGHRS and CDR2 is YFSETQ in the germline V gene. V lost 2 bases to trimming and J lost 2 bases, with 25 bases between them. In DNA, the CDR3 is TGCGCCAGCAGCTTCGGGCGGACTCGGGTTCCCCCAGGTCAAGAGACCCAGTACTTC. It translates to CASSFGRTRVPPGQETQYF.

This clone was seen more than once but under ten times. The rearrangement links TRBV27 to TRBJ1-1; weak D call: TRBD1 (6 bases). There are 12 residues in the CDR3. The germline CDR1 and CDR2 sequences are MNHEY and SMNVEV (reference sequence). V was trimmed by 3 bases and J by 10 bases, leaving 12 bases between them. The CDR3 loop is CASSFLGGRAFF. CDR3 in DNA: TGTGCCAGCAGTTTCTTAGGGGGACGAGCTTTCTTT.

The V call is TRBV28, the J call TRBJ1-2; the match to TRBD1 covers 8 bases. The CDR3 runs to 12 residues. Germline V gene lookup returns CDR1 MDHEN and CDR2 SYDVKM. The V and J ends lost 4 bases and 6 bases, in that order; junction bases with no gene match: 1. CDR3 in amino acids: CASSWGQDGYTF. The CDR3 DNA is TGTGCCAGCAGTTGGGGACAGGATGGCTACACCTTC.

J is TRBJ2-5 and V is TRBV24-1; TRBD1 is a possible D gene (5 bases). Germline V gives CDR1 KGHDR, CDR2 SFDVKD. This CDR3 contains 15 residues. The germline V and J ends were trimmed by 6 bases and 1 base, with 14 bases remaining between them. The CDR3 nucleotides read TGTGCCACCAGTCCGGATGACAGCTTCCAAGAGACCCAGTACTTC. Encoded protein: CATSPDDSFQETQYF.

V is TRBV2 and J is TRBJ2-5; TRBD1 matches at 7 bases. The V segment lost 7 bases and the J segment 3 bases; nucleotides outside the gene matches: 5. This CDR3 is built from 13 residues. From germline, CDR1 is SNHLY and CDR2 FYNNEI. The CDR3 region is CASMRQGEETQYF. The CDR3 DNA reads TGTGCCAGCATGAGACAGGGCGAAGAGACCCAGTACTTC.